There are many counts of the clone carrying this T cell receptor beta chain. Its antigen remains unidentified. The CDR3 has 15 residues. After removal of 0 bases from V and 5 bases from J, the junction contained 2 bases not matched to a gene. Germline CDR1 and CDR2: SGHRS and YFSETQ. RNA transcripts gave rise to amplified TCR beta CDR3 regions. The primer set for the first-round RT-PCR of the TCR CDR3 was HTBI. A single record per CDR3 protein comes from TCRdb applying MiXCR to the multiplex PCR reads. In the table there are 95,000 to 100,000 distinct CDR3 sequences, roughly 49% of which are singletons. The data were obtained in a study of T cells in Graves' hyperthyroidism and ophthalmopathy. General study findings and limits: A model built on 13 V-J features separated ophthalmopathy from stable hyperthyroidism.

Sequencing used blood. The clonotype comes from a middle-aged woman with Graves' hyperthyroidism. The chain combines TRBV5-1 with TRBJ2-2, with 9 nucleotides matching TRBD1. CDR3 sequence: CASSLGTGVTGELFF. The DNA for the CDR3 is TGCGCCAGCAGCTTGGGGACAGGGGTTACCGGGGAGCTGTTTTTT.